This T cell receptor beta chain was captured in a study of T cell responses to AZD1222 COVID-19 vaccine. Turning to the study itself: Some second doses came at about 4 weeks and others at about 12 weeks; these were pooled.

Study-level points and caveats: Spike regions recognized by vaccine-associated CD4 TCRs spanned the protein, led by 160-218 and 743-854. At study baseline, merely six AZD1222 recipients were seropositive. Clonal diversity may have been underestimated, and the donors were mostly white British, with more females than males.

Measured with immunoSEQ multiplex PCR; TCRdb has only the in-frame clones, and not every one. The sample includes fewer than 150,000 clones, around 93% of them seen just once. Germline V gene sequence: CDR1 WNHNN, CDR2 SYGVQD (reference sequence). Trimming pared 3 bases from V and 10 bases from J, leaving 16 bases between. This CDR3 has 14 residues. As to this clone: Antigen specificity is unknown.

The rearrangement links TRBV10-1 to TRBJ2-1; D tentatively fits TRBD1 or TRBD2 (5 bases each). The TCR sequence derives from an adult in good health. The sample here was peripheral blood, taken on day 0 of AZD1222 vaccination. The CDR3 reads CASSESGTLREQFF. Written as DNA, the CDR3 is TGCGCCAGCAGTGAATCGGGGACCCTAAGGGAGCAGTTCTTC.